This T cell receptor (beta chain) derives from a study of blood T cells in healthy people across ages. Primed by a sample-barcoded 5' primer and a J-beta primer mix, a second PCR proceeded for about 6 to 12 cycles. Via MiXCR, TCRdb re-called the 5' RACE reads, giving one row per CDR3 protein. The sample records over a million distinct CDR3 sequences, 35% to 45% being singletons. The CDR3 is 14 residues long. The V end was cut by 6 bases, the J end by 11 bases, with 22 bases between. The chain uses TRBV12-3 or TRBV12-4 and TRBJ2-5; maybe TRBD2 (6 bases). Sequenced: blood. The clonotype was recovered from a young woman in good health. In DNA form, the CDR3 reads TGTGCCAGCAGCCTTAATGGAGGGAACAATGAGCAGTACTTC. Translating gives CASSLNGGNNEQYF.